Described below is a single T cell receptor (beta chain) sequence and its context. Its antigen is currently not known. No clone much larger than this one lies a single base away; base qualities are absent. Reading the germline V gene gives CDR1 SGHAT and CDR2 FQNNGV. V drops 3 bases and J drops 2 bases, leaving 11 bases in between. Inclusive of the bounding cysteine and phenylalanine, the CDR3 is 15 residues long. Left in the record is the CDR3 DNA by itself, 45 bases read in frame from the first base. For sequencing of the TCRbeta CDR3 region, genomic DNA was extracted from the sorted cells. TCRbeta CDR3 regions were sequenced using the immunoSEQ Assay. Sourced from immuneACCESS, this table was stored by TCRdb with only in-frame sequences that have V and J called. A share of the clones is absent; for the studies checked, an unresolved V gene accounts for under half, and the remainder has no known explanation. The sample includes under 80,000 clones, with roughly 85% observed a single time. The ten largest clones add up to less than 5% of the sample.

Patients with a history of autoimmune disease or receiving systemic immunosuppression were excluded from the trial. Peripheral blood for TCR sequencing was collected from all dose cohorts at baseline, on cycle 4 day 1, and on cycle 7 day 1. Samples were obtained from an open-label, multicenter, first-in-human phase I dose-escalation trial of ivuxolimab. Adults with locally advanced or metastatic melanoma, renal cell carcinoma, hepatocellular carcinoma or head and neck squamous cell carcinoma were enrolled in the trial. CD4+ and CD8+ T cells were sorted separately from peripheral blood before TCR sequencing. The data are from a study of OX40 agonist ivuxolimab in advanced cancers. Some background on the complete study: Ivuxolimab was a fully human IgG2 agonistic monoclonal antibody targeting the costimulatory receptor OX40 (CD134). Partial responses were achieved by three dose-escalation patients, of whom one had hepatocellular carcinoma and two had cutaneous melanoma. The purpose of peripheral TCRbeta sequencing was to test whether ivuxolimab changed TCR sequence diversity and led to clonal T-cell expansion. The paper reports the monotherapy dose-escalation portion (N of about 50 patients) of the phase I ivuxolimab trial. Intravenous ivuxolimab was administered to patients every 2 weeks at six dose levels: 0.01, 0.1, 0.3, 1.5, 3 and 10 mg/kg. Prior anti-PD-1, anti-PD-L1 or anti-CTLA-4 therapy was permitted, and checkpoint inhibitors had been received by 30% to 40% of dose-escalation patients. Of the roughly 52 patients in dose escalation, about 20 had hepatocellular carcinoma, approximately 15 had melanoma, 9 had renal cell carcinoma and 9 had head and neck cancer. A male proportion of 75% to 85% and a mean age of around 60 years, ranging from 23 to 79, were recorded for the dose-escalation cohort. What the research found in general, with its limitations: Antigen specificity was not determined for the clonally expanded peripheral T cells. At doses of 0.1 to 3.0 mg/kg, clonal expansion of both CD4+ and CD8+ T cells in blood was seen between baseline and week 6. Low levels of normalized T-cell clonal expansion were also seen in some patients who did not respond. After ivuxolimab, expanded clones were on average more numerous among CD8+ T cells than among CD4+ T cells. In the 0.1-3.0 mg/kg groups, partial responders had among the lowest normalized peripheral clonal expansion, particularly in CD8+ T cells.

This sequence was found in an adult with an advanced solid tumor such as melanoma, head and neck, liver or kidney cancer. The sample was CD4+ or CD8+ T cells sorted from blood, taken in a trial of the OX40 agonist ivuxolimab. This receptor chain uses TRBV11-2 and TRBJ1-3; confidence is insufficient to name the D gene. The CDR3 amino acid sequence is: CASSFNRPPGNTIYF. Here is the DNA: TGTGCCAGCAGCTTTAACAGACCGCCTGGAAACACCATATATTTT.